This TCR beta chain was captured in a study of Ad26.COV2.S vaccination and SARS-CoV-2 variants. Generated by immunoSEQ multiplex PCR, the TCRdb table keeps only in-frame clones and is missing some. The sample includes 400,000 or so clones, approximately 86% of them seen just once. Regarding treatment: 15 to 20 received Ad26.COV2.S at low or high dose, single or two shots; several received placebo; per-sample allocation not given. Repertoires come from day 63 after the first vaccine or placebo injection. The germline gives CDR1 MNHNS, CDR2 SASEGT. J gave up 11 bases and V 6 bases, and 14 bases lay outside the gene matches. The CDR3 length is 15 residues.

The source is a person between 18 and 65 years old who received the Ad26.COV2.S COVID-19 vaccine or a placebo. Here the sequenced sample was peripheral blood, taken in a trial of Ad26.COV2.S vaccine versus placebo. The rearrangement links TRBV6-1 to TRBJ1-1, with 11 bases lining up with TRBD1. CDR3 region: CASRSNRDRGKGAFF. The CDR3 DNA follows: TGTGCCAGCAGATCAAACCGGGACAGGGGGAAGGGGGCTTTCTTT.